This entry concerns a single TCR beta chain. The antigen is not known. The germline V and J ends were trimmed by 4 bases and 6 bases, with 19 bases remaining between them. There are 14 residues in the CDR3. CDR1 is GTSNPN and CDR2 is SVGIG in the germline V gene (reference sequence). TCR beta CDR3 region amplification was performed from RNA transcripts. TCR CDR3 underwent first-round RT-PCR with the HTBI primer set. TCRdb redid the calling of the multiplex PCR reads with MiXCR, one entry per CDR3 protein. The repertoire includes about 640,000 distinct CDR3 sequences, less than 25% of them detected once, and 30% to 40% sits in the top ten. The data were taken from a study of T cells in Graves' hyperthyroidism and ophthalmopathy. In the study overall: Peripheral blood draws took place at initial diagnosis, ahead of any treatment. Notes on the study in general: Appearing also in blood were most of the thyroid clonotypes expanded above 0.001.

The material sequenced was blood. The rearrangement links TRBV30 to TRBJ2-7; D is perhaps TRBD2 (6 bases). The receptor was isolated from a man aged 30 to 45 with Graves' ophthalmopathy. CDR3 DNA sequence: TGTGCCTGGATCTCACCGATCCGGGAGACCGAGCAGTACTTC. Residues: CAWISPIRETEQYF.